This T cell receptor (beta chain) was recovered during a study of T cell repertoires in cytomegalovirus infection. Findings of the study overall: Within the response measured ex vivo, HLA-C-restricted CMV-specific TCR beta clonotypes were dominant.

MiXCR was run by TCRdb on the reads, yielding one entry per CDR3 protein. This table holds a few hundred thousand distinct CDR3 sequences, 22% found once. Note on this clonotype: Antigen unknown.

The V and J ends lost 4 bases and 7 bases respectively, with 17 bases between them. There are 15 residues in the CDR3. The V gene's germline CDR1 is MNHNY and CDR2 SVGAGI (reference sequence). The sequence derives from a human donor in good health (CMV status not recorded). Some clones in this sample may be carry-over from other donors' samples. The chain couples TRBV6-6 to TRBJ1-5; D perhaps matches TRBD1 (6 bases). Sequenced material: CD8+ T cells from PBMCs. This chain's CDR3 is CASSSAGAFGQPQHF. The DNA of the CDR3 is TGTGCCAGCAGTTCCGCGGGGGCCTTCGGGCAGCCCCAGCATTTT.